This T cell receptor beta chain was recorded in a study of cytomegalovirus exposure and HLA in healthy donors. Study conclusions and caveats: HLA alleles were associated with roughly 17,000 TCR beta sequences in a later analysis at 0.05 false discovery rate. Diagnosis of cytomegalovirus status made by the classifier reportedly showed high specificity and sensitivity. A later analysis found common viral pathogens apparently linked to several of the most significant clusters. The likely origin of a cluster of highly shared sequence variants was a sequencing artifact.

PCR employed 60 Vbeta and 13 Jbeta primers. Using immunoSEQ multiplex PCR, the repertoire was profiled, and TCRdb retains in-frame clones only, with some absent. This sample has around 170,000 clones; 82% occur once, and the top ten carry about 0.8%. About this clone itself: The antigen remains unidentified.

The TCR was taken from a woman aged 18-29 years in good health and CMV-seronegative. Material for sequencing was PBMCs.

The CDR3 DNA is TGTGCCAGCGGGACAGGGACCCCAGTCTATGGCTACACCTTC. Translated, it gives CASGTGTPVYGYTF. V is TRBV14 and J is TRBJ1-2; TRBD1 matches at 9 bases. CDR1 is SGHDN and CDR2 is FVKESK in the germline V gene. The CDR3 loop spans 14 amino acids. Losses at the gene ends were 8 bases for V and 4 bases for J; bases not matched to a gene: 8.